The 10 T cell receptor beta chains presented below share a single source sample, sequenced in a study of shared clonotypes between healthy human individuals. Positive CCR7 selection of CD45RO-negative cells yielded the naive CD8 cells, and terminally differentiated effector memory CD45RA+ cells were excluded. The protocol was immunoSEQ multiplex PCR, while the TCRdb copy is restricted to in-frame clones and leaves out a portion. The data show some 2,100,000 clones, approximately 94% seen once. The sequenced sample was naive CD8+ T cells from PBMCs. The source of these receptors is a man between 18 and 29 years old in good health. Some clones in this sample may be carry-over from other donors' samples.

The chain employs TRBV29-1 and TRBJ2-1; 10 bases align to TRBD2. Per germline, CDR1 SQVTM and CDR2 ANQGSEA. The CDR3 contains 18 residues. V gave up 4 bases and J gave up 4 bases; unmatched junction bases: 16. Written as DNA, the CDR3 is TGCAGCGTTGCCCGAACTTCCGTAGCGGGAGGATATTACAATGAGCAGTTCTTC. Protein sequence: CSVARTSVAGGYYNEQFF.

As DNA, the CDR3 is TGTGCCAGCAGTCCGGGGACAGGGGCCAACTACGAGCAGTACTTC. This translates into CASSPGTGANYEQYF. J is TRBJ2-7 and V is TRBV27, with 10 bases identical to TRBD1. Per germline, CDR1 MNHEY and CDR2 SMNVEV (reference sequence). The CDR3 is 15 amino acids. Trimming at V came to 5 bases and at J to 3 bases, leaving 7 bases not matched to a gene.

The chain has TRBV6-5 and TRBJ2-1; D is possibly TRBD2 (5 bases). This CDR3 comprises 15 residues. Germline V gives CDR1 MNHEY, CDR2 SVGAGI. Trimming left V 2 bases short and J 3 bases short, with 11 bases between. The DNA of the CDR3 is TGTGCCAGCAGTTACAGCGGAACCGGCTACAATGAGCAGTTCTTC. It specifies CASSYSGTGYNEQFF.

The CDR3 loop reads CASSGDLYNEQFF. CDR3 DNA: TGTGCCAGCAGTGGGGACCTATACAATGAGCAGTTCTTC. The rearrangement joins TRBV6-1 to TRBJ2-1; D is possibly TRBD1 or TRBD2 (5 bases each). Trimming pared 4 bases from V and 4 bases from J, leaving 8 bases between. Germline CDR1 MNHNS, CDR2 SASEGT. This CDR3 has 13 amino acids.

To note about this clone: Other DNA sequences in the same sample also yield this CDR3. The chain uses TRBV7-9 and TRBJ1-1, with D maybe TRBD1 (5 bases). The V gene's germline CDR1 is SEHNR and CDR2 FQNEAQ (reference sequence). CDR3 length: 13 amino acids. V was pared by 4 bases and J by 5 bases, with 11 bases between. CDR3 in DNA: TGTGCCAGCAGCTCCGGGGGGGGGACTGAAGCTTTCTTT. Translation gives CASSSGGGTEAFF. Looking up the rest from reference TRBV7-9 and TRBJ1-1 gives the full variable domain: DTGVSQNPRHKITKRGQNVTFRCDPISEHNRLYWYRQTLGQGPEFLTYFQNEAQLEKSRLLSDRFSAERPKGSFSTLEIQRTEQGDSAMYLCASSSGGGTEAFFGQGTRLTVV.

This chain joins TRBV11-2 and TRBJ2-7; D unresolved. Trimming took 5 bases from V and 3 from J, leaving 14 bases between them. The germline V gene has CDR1 SGHAT and CDR2 FQNNGV. CDR3 size: 14 residues. The CDR3: CASSTDFLDYEQYF. DNA of the CDR3: TGTGCCAGCAGCACGGATTTTCTTGACTACGAGCAGTACTTC.

The rearrangement joins TRBV4-3 to TRBJ1-5; tentative D call: TRBD1 (5 bases). Germline values: CDR1 LGHNA, CDR2 YSLEER. Between the trimmed V and J ends, which lost 0 bases and 1 base, there was a span of 13 bases. The CDR3 runs to 17 residues. The DNA of the CDR3 is TGCGCCAGCAGCCAAGATATAGGGGCGCGGAGCAATCAGCCCCAGCATTTT. It is translated as CASSQDIGARSNQPQHF.

CDR3 region: CASGRIFDNEKLFF. CDR3 nucleotides: TGTGCCAGCGGGAGGATTTTTGATAATGAAAAACTGTTTTTT. The chain uses TRBV2 and TRBJ1-4; D call uncertain. V lost 8 bases to trimming and J lost 4 bases, with 14 bases between them. CDR3 length: 14 residues. Germline CDR1 SNHLY, CDR2 FYNNEI.

This chain uses TRBV7-3 with TRBJ2-7, with D possibly matching TRBD1 (5 bases). This CDR3 is built from 13 residues. Trimming left V 5 bases short and J 3 bases short, with 11 bases between. CDR1 and CDR2 (germline): SGHTA, FQGTGA. As DNA, the CDR3 is TGTGCCAGCAGCCCCCACGACAGCTACGAGCAGTACTTC. Translated: CASSPHDSYEQYF.

In DNA, the CDR3 is TGTGCCAGCTCACCGCCGGGACCCCGAGGCACCGGGGAGCTGTTTTTT. The encoded protein is CASSPPGPRGTGELFF. This sequence joins TRBV18 and TRBJ2-2; D is possibly TRBD1 or TRBD2 (5 bases each). This CDR3 is built from 16 residues. Per germline, CDR1 KGHSH and CDR2 LQKENI. V lost 3 bases, J lost 4 bases, and 15 bases lay in between.